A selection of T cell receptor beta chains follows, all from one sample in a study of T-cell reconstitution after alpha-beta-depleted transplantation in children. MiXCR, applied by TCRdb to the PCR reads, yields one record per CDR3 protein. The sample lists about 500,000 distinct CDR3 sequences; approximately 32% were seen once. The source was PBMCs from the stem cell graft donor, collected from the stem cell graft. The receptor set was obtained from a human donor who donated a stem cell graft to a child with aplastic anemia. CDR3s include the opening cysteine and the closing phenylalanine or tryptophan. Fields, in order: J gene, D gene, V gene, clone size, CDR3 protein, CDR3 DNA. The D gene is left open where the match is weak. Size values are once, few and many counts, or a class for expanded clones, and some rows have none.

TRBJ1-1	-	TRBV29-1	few	CSVVPRSLNTEAFF	TGCAGCGTTGTACCCCGCAGTCTGAACACTGAAGCTTTCTTT
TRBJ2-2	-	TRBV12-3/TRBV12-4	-	CASKLPTGLFF	TGTGCCAGCAAGTTGCCCACGGGGCTGTTTTTT
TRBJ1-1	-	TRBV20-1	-	CSARDGTENTEAFF	TGCAGTGCTAGAGATGGGACGGAGAACACTGAAGCTTTCTTT
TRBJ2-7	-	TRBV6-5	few	CASSYDIENPYEQYF	TGTGCCAGCAGTTACGACATTGAAAACCCCTACGAGCAGTACTTC
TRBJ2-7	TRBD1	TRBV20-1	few	CSAPGQGNSYEQYF	TGCAGTGCTCCAGGACAGGGGAACTCCTACGAGCAGTACTTC
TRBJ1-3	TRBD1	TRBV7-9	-	CASSSKSRTGGNTIYF	TGTGCCAGCAGCTCCAAAAGCCGGACAGGCGGAAACACCATATATTTT
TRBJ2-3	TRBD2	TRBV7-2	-	CASSFRLATDTQYF	TGTGCCAGCAGCTTTAGACTAGCAACCGATACGCAGTATTTT
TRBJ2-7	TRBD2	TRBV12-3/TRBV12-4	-	CASSLGLAGAYEQYF	TGTGCCAGCAGTTTAGGGCTAGCGGGAGCGTACGAGCAGTACTTC
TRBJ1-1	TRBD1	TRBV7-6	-	CASSTGGMGTEAFF	TGTGCCAGCAGCACAGGGGGCATGGGCACTGAAGCTTTCTTT
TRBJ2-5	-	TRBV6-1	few	CASSGNRGGETQYF	TGTGCCAGCAGTGGGAACAGGGGAGGAGAGACCCAGTACTTC
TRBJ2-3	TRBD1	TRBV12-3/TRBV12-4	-	CASRPGQLTNTDTQYF	TGTGCCAGCAGACCGGGACAGTTAACTAACACAGATACGCAGTATTTT
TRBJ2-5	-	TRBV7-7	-	CASSPEPGQETQYF	TGTGCCAGCAGCCCCGAACCAGGCCAAGAGACCCAGTACTTC
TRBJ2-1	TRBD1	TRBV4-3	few	CASSQVAGQGIGWVWQFF	TGCGCCAGCAGCCAAGTAGCGGGACAGGGGATAGGTTGGGTATGGCAGTTCTTC
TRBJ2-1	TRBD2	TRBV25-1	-	CASSESRTRVEQFF	TGTGCCAGCAGTGAATCTCGGACTAGGGTTGAGCAGTTCTTC
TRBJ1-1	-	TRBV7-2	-	CASSLDLELAFF	TGTGCCAGCAGCTTAGATCTGGAGCTGGCTTTCTTT
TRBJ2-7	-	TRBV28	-	CASSGGGGFYEQYF	TGTGCCAGCAGTGGAGGGGGGGGTTTCTACGAGCAGTACTTC
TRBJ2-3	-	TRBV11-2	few	CASSLVQTDTQYF	TGTGCCAGCAGCTTAGTCCAGACAGATACGCAGTATTTT
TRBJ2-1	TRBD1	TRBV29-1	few	CSVGGQGRYNEQFF	TGCAGCGTTGGGGGACAGGGGCGGTACAATGAGCAGTTCTTC
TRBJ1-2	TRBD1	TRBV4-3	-	CASSFMGTVGPNYGYTF	TGCGCCAGCAGCTTCATGGGGACAGTAGGTCCTAACTATGGCTACACCTTC
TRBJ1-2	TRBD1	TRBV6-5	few	CASSYTTGGAGYGYTF	TGTGCCAGCAGTTACACCACAGGGGGCGCGGGCTATGGCTACACCTTC
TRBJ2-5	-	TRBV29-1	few	CSAVRGQETQYF	TGCAGCGCCGTGCGGGGCCAAGAGACCCAGTACTTC
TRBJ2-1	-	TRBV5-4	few	CASSVLVGEQFF	TGTGCCAGCAGCGTTCTAGTGGGGGAGCAGTTCTTC
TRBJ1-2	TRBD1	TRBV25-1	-	CASNSSGTGTGDYGYTF	TGTGCCAGCAATAGCTCCGGGACAGGGACGGGAGACTATGGCTACACCTTC
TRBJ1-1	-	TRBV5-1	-	CASSLPGTDTEAFF	TGCGCCAGCAGCCTGCCGGGGACCGACACTGAAGCTTTCTTT
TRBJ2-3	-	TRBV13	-	CASTLGETDTQYF	TGTGCCAGCACCCTAGGAGAGACAGATACGCAGTATTTT
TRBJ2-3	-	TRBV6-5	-	CASSYQLATDTQYF	TGTGCCAGCAGTTACCAGCTAGCGACAGATACGCAGTATTTT
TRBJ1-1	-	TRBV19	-	CASSIYRIGLTNTEAFF	TGTGCCAGTAGTATCTATCGAATTGGACTCACGAACACTGAAGCTTTCTTT
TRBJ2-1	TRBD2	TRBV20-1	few	CSASRTSGRRNEQFF	TGCAGTGCTTCGCGGACTAGCGGGAGGAGGAATGAGCAGTTCTTC
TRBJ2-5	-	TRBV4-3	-	CASSQGFSGAQETQYF	TGCGCCAGCAGCCAGGGGTTCAGCGGAGCCCAAGAGACCCAGTACTTC
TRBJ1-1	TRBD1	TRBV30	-	CAWSVYRQGTEAFF	TGTGCCTGGAGTGTATACCGACAGGGGACTGAAGCTTTCTTT
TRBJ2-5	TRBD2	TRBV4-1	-	CASSQGKAGGQSETQYF	TGCGCCAGCAGCCAAGGAAAAGCGGGAGGGCAATCGGAGACCCAGTACTTC
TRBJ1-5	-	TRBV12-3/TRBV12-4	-	CASSKGDLLDQPQHF	TGTGCCAGCAGTAAGGGGGACCTACTGGATCAGCCCCAGCATTTT
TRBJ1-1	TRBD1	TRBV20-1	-	CSAKRQGLLDTEAFF	TGCAGTGCTAAACGACAGGGTTTATTGGACACTGAAGCTTTCTTT
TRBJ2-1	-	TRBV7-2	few	CASCRDKSYNEQFF	TGTGCCAGCTGCCGGGATAAATCCTACAATGAGCAGTTCTTC
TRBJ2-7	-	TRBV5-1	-	CASSATYTYEQYF	TGCGCCAGCAGCGCGACATATACCTACGAGCAGTACTTC
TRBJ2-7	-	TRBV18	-	CASSPVTGSTYEQYF	TGTGCCAGCTCACCAGTCACGGGATCGACCTACGAGCAGTACTTC
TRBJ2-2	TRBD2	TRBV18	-	CASSPQTSGNTGELFF	TGTGCCAGCTCACCACAGACTAGCGGAAACACCGGGGAGCTGTTTTTT
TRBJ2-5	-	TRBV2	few	CASKLDYPGGETQYF	TGTGCCAGCAAACTCGACTATCCCGGTGGGGAGACCCAGTACTTC
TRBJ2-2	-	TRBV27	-	CASSQRAGELFF	TGTGCCAGCAGTCAAAGGGCCGGGGAGCTGTTTTTT
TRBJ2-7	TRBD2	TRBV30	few	CAWSAGTSGSSSYEQYF	TGTGCCTGGAGTGCCGGGACTAGCGGGAGCAGCTCCTACGAGCAGTACTTC
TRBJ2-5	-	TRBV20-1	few	CSALTGRVETQYF	TGCAGTGCTCTAACAGGGAGGGTCGAGACCCAGTACTTC
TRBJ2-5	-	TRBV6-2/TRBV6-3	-	CACRNSPLETQYF	TGTGCCTGCAGGAACTCCCCCTTGGAGACCCAGTACTTC
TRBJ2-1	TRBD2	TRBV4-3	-	CASSQDLGGSTYNEQFF	TGCGCCAGCAGCCAAGATCTTGGCGGGAGCACCTACAATGAGCAGTTCTTC
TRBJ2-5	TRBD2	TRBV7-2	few	CASSFYGREETQYF	TGTGCCAGCAGCTTCTACGGGAGGGAAGAGACCCAGTACTTC
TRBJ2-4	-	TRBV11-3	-	CASSLAEVAKNIQYF	TGTGCCAGCAGCTTAGCTGAAGTAGCCAAAAACATTCAGTACTTC
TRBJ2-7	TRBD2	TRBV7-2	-	CASSSTLAGGPSEQYF	TGTGCCAGCAGCTCGACCTTAGCGGGAGGGCCTTCCGAGCAGTACTTC